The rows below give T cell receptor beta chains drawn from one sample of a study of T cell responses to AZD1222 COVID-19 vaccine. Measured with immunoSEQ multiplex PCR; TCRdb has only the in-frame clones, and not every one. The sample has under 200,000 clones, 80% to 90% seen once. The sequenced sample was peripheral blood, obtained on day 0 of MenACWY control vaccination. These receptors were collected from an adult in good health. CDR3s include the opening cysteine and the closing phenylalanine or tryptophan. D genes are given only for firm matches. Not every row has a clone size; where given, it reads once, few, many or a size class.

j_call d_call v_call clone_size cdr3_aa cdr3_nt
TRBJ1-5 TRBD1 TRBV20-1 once CSASPGQGMKPQHF TGCAGTGCCAGTCCCGGACAGGGGATGAAGCCCCAGCATTTT
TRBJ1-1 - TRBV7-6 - CASSLIPSDRRNTEAFF TGTGCCAGCAGCTTAATTCCCTCGGACCGGAGGAACACTGAAGCTTTCTTT
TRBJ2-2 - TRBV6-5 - CASITGVNTGELFF TGTGCCAGCATCACGGGGGTTAACACCGGGGAGCTGTTTTTT
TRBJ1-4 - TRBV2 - CATMRGEGEKLFF TGTGCCACCATGAGGGGGGAAGGTGAAAAACTGTTTTTT
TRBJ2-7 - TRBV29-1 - CSAGRGYEQYF TGCAGCGCTGGGAGGGGGTACGAGCAGTACTTC
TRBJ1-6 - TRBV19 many CASSTSLRHSGLHF TGTGCCAGTAGTACCAGCCTACGCCACTCAGGCCTCCACTTT
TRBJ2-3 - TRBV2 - CASSDRGTDTQYF TGTGCCAGCAGTGACCGGGGGACAGATACGCAGTATTTT
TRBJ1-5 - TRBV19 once CASSISFGQNQPQHF TGTGCCAGTAGTATCTCCTTCGGGCAGAATCAGCCCCAGCATTTT
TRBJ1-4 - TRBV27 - CASSSIRGPNEKLFF TGTGCCAGCAGTTCCATCAGGGGCCCTAATGAAAAACTGTTTTTT
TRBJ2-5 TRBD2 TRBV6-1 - CASSEETSGGARETQYF TGTGCCAGCAGTGAAGAGACTAGCGGGGGGGCAAGGGAGACCCAGTACTTC
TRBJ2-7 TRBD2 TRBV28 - CASSNSLGRVYEQYF TGTGCCAGCTCCAATTCCCTGGGGAGGGTTTACGAGCAGTACTTC
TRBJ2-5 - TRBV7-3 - CASSAGMQETQYF TGTGCCAGCAGCGCCGGGATGCAAGAGACCCAGTACTTC
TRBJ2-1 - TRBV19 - CASSITGEQFF TGTGCCAGTAGTATCACGGGTGAGCAGTTCTTC
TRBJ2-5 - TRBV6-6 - CASTFGIQETQYF TGTGCCAGCACCTTCGGCATCCAAGAGACCCAGTACTTC
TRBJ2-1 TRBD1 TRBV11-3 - CASSFEQGGSSSYNEQFF TGTGCCAGCAGCTTTGAGCAAGGGGGCAGCAGCTCCTACAATGAGCAGTTCTTC
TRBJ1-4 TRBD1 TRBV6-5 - CASSWDSDNEKLFF TGTGCCAGCAGCTGGGACAGTGATAATGAAAAACTGTTTTTT
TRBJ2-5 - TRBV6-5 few CASSQAEGTQYF TGTGCCAGCAGTCAGGCGGAGGGGACCCAGTACTTC
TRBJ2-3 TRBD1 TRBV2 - CASMPLGQVRTMNTQYF TGTGCCAGCATGCCCCTGGGACAGGTTAGGACGATGAATACGCAGTATTTT
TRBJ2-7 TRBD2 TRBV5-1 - CASSLDTGGAYEQYF TGCGCCAGCAGCTTGGATACGGGGGGTGCCTACGAGCAGTACTTC
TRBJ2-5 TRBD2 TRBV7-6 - CASSPWAAGVVETQYF TGTGCCAGCAGCCCCTGGGCGGCGGGAGTTGTAGAGACCCAGTACTTC
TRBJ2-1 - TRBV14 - CASSQELGSYNEQFF TGTGCCAGCAGCCAAGAACTAGGCTCCTACAATGAGCAGTTCTTC
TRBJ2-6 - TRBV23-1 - CASSQCDSLSGANVLTF TGCGCCAGCAGTCAATGTGACAGCCTCTCTGGGGCCAACGTCCTGACTTTC
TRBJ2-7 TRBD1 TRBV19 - CASSMGQGVYEQYF TGTGCCAGTAGTATGGGACAGGGAGTCTACGAGCAGTACTTC
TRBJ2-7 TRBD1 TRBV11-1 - CASSRLGQSSYEQYF TGTGCCAGCAGCCGCTTGGGACAGAGCTCCTACGAGCAGTACTTC
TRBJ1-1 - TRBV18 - CASSPGRQNTEAFF TGTGCCAGCTCACCGGGCAGACAGAACACTGAAGCTTTCTTT
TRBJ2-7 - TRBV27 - CASSLLGAGLNSEQYF TGTGCCAGCAGTTTATTGGGCGCAGGGCTGAATTCCGAGCAGTACTTC
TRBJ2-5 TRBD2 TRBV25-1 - CASRGSGGAETQYF TGTGCCAGCAGAGGTAGCGGGGGGGCAGAGACCCAGTACTTC
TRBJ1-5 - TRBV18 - CASSPSRDQPQHF TGTGCCAGCTCACCAAGTCGAGATCAGCCCCAGCATTTT
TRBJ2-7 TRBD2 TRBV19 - CASSAGLAAGYEQYF TGTGCCAGTAGTGCAGGACTAGCGGCGGGCTACGAGCAGTACTTC
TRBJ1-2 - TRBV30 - CAWRQGMANYGYTF TGTGCCTGGAGGCAGGGGATGGCTAACTATGGCTACACCTTC
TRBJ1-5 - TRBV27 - CASSWDRNQPQHF TGTGCCAGCAGTTGGGATCGCAATCAGCCCCAGCATTTT
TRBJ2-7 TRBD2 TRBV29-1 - CSVDASGGNEQYF TGCAGCGTTGACGCTAGCGGAGGGAACGAGCAGTACTTC
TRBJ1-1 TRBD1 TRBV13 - CASRAMGQGGTEAFF TGTGCCAGCAGAGCAATGGGACAGGGGGGCACTGAAGCTTTCTTT
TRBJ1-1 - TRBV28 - CASSFSDGNTEAFF TGTGCCAGCAGTTTTTCGGACGGGAACACTGAAGCTTTCTTT
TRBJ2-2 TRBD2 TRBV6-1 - CASSGLAGGWTGELFF TGTGCCAGCAGTGGACTAGCGGGAGGGTGGACCGGGGAGCTGTTTTTT
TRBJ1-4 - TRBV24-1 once CATSDCMGPPVLKLFF TGTGCCACCAGTGATTGTATGGGGCCCCCCGTCCTAAAACTGTTTTTT
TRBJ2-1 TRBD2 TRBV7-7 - CASSLWVPSLAGEANEQFF TGTGCTAGCAGCTTATGGGTCCCCTCTCTAGCGGGAGAGGCCAATGAGCAGTTCTTC
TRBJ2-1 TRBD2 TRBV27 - CASQETSASEQFF TGTGCCAGCCAAGAGACTAGCGCCAGTGAGCAGTTCTTC
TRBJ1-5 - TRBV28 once CASSFSHLSNQPQHF TGTGCCAGCAGTTTTTCTCATTTAAGCAATCAGCCCCAGCATTTT
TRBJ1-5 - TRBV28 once CASRQDRFNQPQHF TGTGCCAGCAGGCAAGACAGGTTCAATCAGCCCCAGCATTTT
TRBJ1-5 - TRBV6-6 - CASSYRTAINQPQHF TGTGCCAGCAGTTACCGGACAGCAATCAATCAGCCCCAGCATTTT
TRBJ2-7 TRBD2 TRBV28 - CAIRPEGLAGVYEQYF TGTGCCATCCGACCTGAGGGACTAGCGGGAGTGTACGAGCAGTACTTC
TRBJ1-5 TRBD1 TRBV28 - CASRGTGYSNQPQHF TGTGCCAGCAGGGGGACAGGCTATAGCAATCAGCCCCAGCATTTT
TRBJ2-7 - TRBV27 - CASSLSPGDYEQYF TGTGCCAGCAGTTTATCGCCAGGGGACTACGAGCAGTACTTC